The 31 T cell receptor beta chains below all came from one sample that was sequenced in a study of T-cell reconstitution after alpha-beta-depleted transplantation in children. Preparation of the TCRbeta library was carried out with unique molecular identifiers. TCRdb itself ran the PCR reads through MiXCR, one entry per CDR3 protein. In the table there are 45,000 to 60,000 distinct CDR3 sequences, 50% to 55% of which are singletons. The sample consisted of peripheral blood, taken before TCRalphabeta/CD19-depleted stem cell transplant. The receptor source for this set is a boy under three years old with SCID, due to receive a stem cell transplant.

This clonotype has ten or more counts. V and J are TRBV7-8 and TRBJ1-5, with 8 bases fitting TRBD1. The CDR3 has 16 amino acids. Germline CDR1 SGHVS, CDR2 FQNEAQ. J lost 4 bases, V lost 0 bases, and 5 bases had no gene match. The CDR3 DNA follows: TGTGCCAGCAGCTTAGCCGATACAGGGGGGAATCAGCCCCAGCATTTT. This translates into CASSLADTGGNQPQHF.

DNA of the CDR3: TGCAGTGCTAGTGTTGCACATAGCACAGATACGCAGTATTTT. Its protein product is CSASVAHSTDTQYF. J is TRBJ2-3 and V is TRBV20-1; D is undetermined. V was clipped by 3 bases and J by 0 bases, with 10 bases between them. Per the germline V gene, CDR1 is DFQATT and CDR2 is SNEGSKA (reference sequence). The CDR3 runs 14 residues.

This clonotype was seen only once. The chain is built from TRBV6-4 and TRBJ2-2; TRBD2 might be the D (8 bases). Trimming cost V 0 bases and J 4 bases, with 15 bases left between them. The CDR3 has 17 amino acids. Germline CDR1 MRHNA, CDR2 SNTAGT. The CDR3 sequence: CASSDSREGASTGELFF. The DNA of the CDR3 is TGTGCCAGCAGTGACTCTCGGGAGGGGGCGAGCACCGGGGAGCTGTTTTTT.

This chain connects TRBV20-1 to TRBJ2-1; D assignment may be TRBD1 or TRBD2 (6 bases each). Between the trimmed V and J ends, which lost 2 bases and 4 bases, there was a span of 12 bases. The CDR3 covers 14 residues. Germline-derived CDR1 and CDR2 are DFQATT and SNEGSKA (reference sequence). The CDR3 region is CSARWGAAYNEQFF. CDR3 coding DNA: TGCAGTGCTAGATGGGGGGCGGCATACAATGAGCAGTTCTTC.

The table lists this clonotype with many counts. The CDR3 nucleotides read TGCAGTGCTAGAGAAAGAGTAGATACGCAGTATTTT. The encoded protein is CSARERVDTQYF. The chain links TRBV20-1 to TRBJ2-3, with no clear D. This CDR3 has 12 amino acids. Germline lookup yields CDR1 DFQATT and CDR2 SNEGSKA (reference sequence). V gave up 0 bases and J gave up 5 bases, with 6 bases separating them.

The V gene is TRBV20-1, the J gene TRBJ1-1; D perhaps matches TRBD1 (5 bases). This CDR3 is 11 amino acids long. V lost 5 bases, J lost 5 bases, and 9 bases lay in between. Germline CDR1 and CDR2: DFQATT and SNEGSKA (reference sequence). The CDR3 sequence is CSARGGTEAFF. The CDR3, as DNA: TGCAGTGCTCGGGGGGGGACTGAAGCTTTCTTT.

This clonotype has only a few counts. CDR3 amino acids: CSARDGPGTGDEQYF. The DNA of the CDR3 is TGCAGTGCTAGAGACGGTCCCGGGACAGGGGACGAGCAGTACTTC. V usage is TRBV20-1 and J usage is TRBJ2-7; TRBD1 aligns across 10 bases. Germline lookup yields CDR1 DFQATT and CDR2 SNEGSKA (reference sequence). The CDR3 covers 15 residues. V was clipped by 0 bases and J by 5 bases; unmatched bases: 7.

V and J are TRBV2 and TRBJ2-3, with D possibly matching TRBD2 (6 bases). Germline V gene data show CDR1 as SNHLY and CDR2 as FYNNEI. Trimming pared 1 base from V and 1 base from J, leaving 6 bases between. The CDR3 consists of 14 residues. DNA for the CDR3: TGTGCCAGCAGTGAAGAGCGGGGCACAGATACGCAGTATTTT. Its protein is CASSEERGTDTQYF. Full variable domain (missing parts from reference TRBV2 and TRBJ2-3): EPEVTQTPSHQVTQMGQEVILRCVPISNHLYFYWYRQILGQKVEFLVSFYNNEISEKSEIFDDQFSVERPDGSNFTLKIRSTKLEDSAMYFCASSEERGTDTQYFGPGTRLTVL.

This clonotype has more than one count but fewer than ten. The rearrangement links TRBV7-2 to TRBJ2-2; D is possibly TRBD1 (5 bases). The V gene's germline CDR1 is SGHTA and CDR2 FQGNSA. This CDR3 has 14 residues. V was shortened by 2 bases and J by 1 base, with 5 bases between the two germline ends. DNA for the CDR3: TGTGCCAGCAGCTTAACAGGGAACACCGGGGAGCTGTTTTTT. Translation gives CASSLTGNTGELFF.

This clonotype was detected many times. V is TRBV6-2 or TRBV6-3 and J is TRBJ2-5; no definite D call. This CDR3 spans 13 amino acids. The germline gives CDR1 MNHEY, CDR2 SVGEGT. Trimming pared 5 bases from V and 0 bases from J, leaving 7 bases between. DNA for the CDR3: TGTGCCAGCAGTACGATCTACCAAGAGACCCAGTACTTC. It codes for CASSTIYQETQYF.

The chain combines TRBV10-3 with TRBJ2-7; TRBD1 matches at 7 bases. The germline gives CDR1 ENHRY, CDR2 SYGVKD. V dropped 2 bases and J dropped 1; count of bases not matched to a gene: 2. The CDR3 extends over 14 amino acids. CDR3 nucleotides: TGTGCCATCAGTGAGACAGGGGTTTCCTACGAGCAGTACTTC. It is translated as CAISETGVSYEQYF.

The gene calls are TRBV5-1 and TRBJ2-5, with 15 nucleotides matching TRBD2. V lost 4 bases and J lost 3; bases outside the gene matches: 7. Per germline, CDR1 SGHRS and CDR2 YFSETQ. This CDR3 is built from 17 residues. The CDR3 is CASSNPWTSGGEETQYF. The CDR3 region has the DNA TGCGCCAGCAGCAATCCCTGGACTAGCGGGGGGGAAGAGACCCAGTACTTC.

CDR3 sequence reads: CASSLSGWFGDIQYF. The CDR3 nucleotides are TGTGCCAGCAGTTTATCAGGGTGGTTTGGGGACATTCAGTACTTC. The chain combines TRBV27 with TRBJ2-4; D unresolved. Trimming pared 0 bases from V and 8 bases from J, leaving 14 bases between. This CDR3 is built from 15 residues. Germline-derived CDR1 and CDR2 are MNHEY and SMNVEV (reference sequence).

In this sample, this clonotype turned up once. The chain has TRBV3-1 and TRBJ1-3; D is ambiguous. CDR1 and CDR2 from the germline V gene are LGHDT and YNNKEL (reference sequence). V shed 1 base and J shed 5 bases, with 6 bases lying between them. CDR3 size: 13 residues. The DNA for the CDR3 is TGTGCCAGCAGCCAAGCCCCGCGAAACACCATATATTTT. Residues: CASSQAPRNTIYF.

The J gene is TRBJ1-2, the V gene TRBV7-6; D gene uncertain. V lost 1 base to trimming and J lost 4 bases, with 10 bases between them. This CDR3 has 14 residues. CDR1 SGHVS and CDR2 FNYEAQ come from the germline V gene. This CDR3 is CASSLGGEGYGYTF. In DNA, the CDR3 is TGTGCCAGCAGCTTAGGGGGAGAGGGCTATGGCTACACCTTC.

The chain has TRBV5-6 and TRBJ1-2; 10 bases match TRBD1. Germline-derived CDR1 and CDR2 are SGHDT and YYEEEE. The CDR3 loop spans 17 amino acids. The ends lost 4 bases at V and 3 bases at J; junction bases unmatched: 12. The CDR3 DNA is TGTGCCAGCAGCCGACCCGGGACAGGGGAGGCCTACTATGGCTACACCTTC. It is translated as CASSRPGTGEAYYGYTF.

This clonotype was counted only a few times. The J gene is TRBJ2-5, the V gene TRBV24-1, with a tentative D call TRBD2 (5 bases). The CDR3 runs to 16 residues. The germline V gene has CDR1 KGHDR and CDR2 SFDVKD. Trimming left V 5 bases short and J 6 bases short, with 21 bases between. The CDR3 region has the DNA TGTGCCACCAGTGGACTCCTTTGGACTTATCGGAAGACCCAGTACTTC. It encodes CATSGLLWTYRKTQYF.

This clonotype has just one count. J is TRBJ1-5 and V is TRBV12-3 or TRBV12-4; the D is unclear. V was shortened by 7 bases and J by 6 bases, with 13 bases between the two germline ends. The CDR3 is 13 amino acids. This chain's CDR3 is CASTMIGSQPQHF. The CDR3 bases are TGTGCCAGCACCATGATAGGCAGTCAGCCCCAGCATTTT.

This rearrangement joins TRBV5-4 to TRBJ2-1, with 8 bases aligning to TRBD2. J was trimmed by 5 bases and V by 6 bases; bases with no gene match: 7. Per germline, CDR1 SGHNT and CDR2 YYREEE (reference sequence). The CDR3 is 14 residues long. Here the CDR3 DNA reads TGTGCCAGCACCCACGACGGGGGGGACAATGAGCAGTTCTTC. Translated, it gives CASTHDGGDNEQFF.

V and J are TRBV12-3 or TRBV12-4 and TRBJ2-3; D remains ambiguous. V was cut by 6 bases and J by 2 bases, with 12 bases left in between. CDR3 length: 14 residues. CDR3 in amino acids: CASSPGRYTDTQYF. Written as DNA, the CDR3 is TGTGCCAGCAGCCCCGGTCGATACACAGATACGCAGTATTTT.

This clonotype appeared a few times. The chain carries TRBV7-6 and TRBJ2-3; TRBD2 matches 8 bases. Germline-derived CDR1 and CDR2 are SGHVS and FNYEAQ. The CDR3 loop spans 20 amino acids. V gave up 3 bases and J gave up 1 base; unmatched junction bases: 18. CDR3 region: CASSFAPGGGSDTRTDTQYF. In DNA form, the CDR3 reads TGTGCCAGCAGCTTCGCACCGGGGGGGGGCTCCGATACTCGCACAGATACGCAGTATTTT.

This sequence joins TRBV29-1 and TRBJ2-7, with 8 bases aligning to TRBD1. The CDR3 extends over 13 amino acids. Per germline, CDR1 SQVTM and CDR2 ANQGSEA. The trim removed 6 bases at V and 3 bases at J, leaving 7 bases unmatched. DNA of the CDR3: TGCAGCGTCAGGACAGGGATCGACTACGAGCAGTACTTC. Translation: CSVRTGIDYEQYF.

This clonotype came up a few times. This sequence joins TRBV12-3 or TRBV12-4 and TRBJ2-3; D tentatively reads TRBD1 or TRBD2 (5 bases each). Trimming left V 5 bases short and J 6 bases short, with 18 bases between. There are 15 residues in the CDR3. CDR3 sequence reads: CASSRGPRPGDTQYF. CDR3 coding DNA: TGTGCCAGCAGTCGGGGACCGAGACCGGGGGATACGCAGTATTTT.

CDR3 region: CAISADGGGTEAFF. CDR3 nucleotides: TGTGCCATCAGCGCCGATGGGGGAGGGACTGAAGCTTTCTTT. The chain joins TRBV10-3 to TRBJ1-1; the D gene is possibly TRBD1 (5 bases). The CDR3 length is 14 residues. Trimming took off 6 bases at V and 5 bases at J, with 16 bases between the two ends. Germline CDR1 reads ENHRY; CDR2 reads SYGVKD.

V usage is TRBV4-3 and J usage is TRBJ1-1, with D maybe TRBD1 (6 bases). Between the trimmed V and J ends, which lost 4 bases and 0 bases, there was a span of 9 bases. Germline V gene lookup returns CDR1 LGHNA and CDR2 YSLEER. This CDR3 spans 14 amino acids. CDR3 amino acids: CASSRTELNTEAFF. The CDR3 bases are TGCGCCAGCAGCCGGACAGAATTGAACACTGAAGCTTTCTTT.

The V gene is TRBV5-5, the J gene TRBJ1-2, with TRBD1 matching over 7 bases. From germline, CDR1 is SGHKS and CDR2 YYEKEE (reference sequence). V was pared by 3 bases and J by 4 bases, with 6 bases of the junction left unmatched. The CDR3 has 14 residues. The CDR3, as DNA: TGTGCCAGCAGCTCTGGACAGGTGGTCTATGGCTACACCTTC. Translation gives CASSSGQVVYGYTF.

This clonotype was seen a few times. The J gene is TRBJ1-2, the V gene TRBV7-2; D not certain. Per the germline V gene, CDR1 is SGHTA and CDR2 is FQGNSA. This CDR3 region has 16 residues. V shed 1 base and J shed 1 base, with 13 bases lying between them. CDR3 nucleotides: TGTGCCAGCAGCTTAGTGTTTGGGAGCCTTAACTATGGCTACACCTTC. Protein product: CASSLVFGSLNYGYTF.

This rearrangement joins TRBV5-1 to TRBJ1-5, with TRBD1 as a possible D gene (5 bases). The length of the CDR3 is 20 residues. The V end was cut by 10 bases, the J end by 0 bases, with 32 bases between. Germline V gene data show CDR1 as SGHRS and CDR2 as YFSETQ. CDR3 nucleotides: TGCGCCGAGCCGCCAGAGTACTGTAAATATCAGGGATCTAGCAATCAGCCCCAGCATTTT. Residues: CAEPPEYCKYQGSSNQPQHF.

V gene TRBV4-3 combines with J gene TRBJ2-6; 8 nucleotides match TRBD2. Germline V gives CDR1 LGHNA, CDR2 YSLEER. CDR3 size: 16 residues. The V and J ends lost 0 bases and 3 bases, in that order; junction bases with no gene match: 1. In DNA, the CDR3 is TGCGCCAGCAGCCAAGAGGCGGGGGGTGGGGCCAACGTCCTGACTTTC. Translated, it gives CASSQEAGGGANVLTF.

The chain has TRBV20-1 and TRBJ2-2; 7 bases agree with TRBD1. CDR3 length equals 15 residues. Germline V lookup: CDR1 DFQATT, CDR2 SNEGSKA (reference sequence). J was trimmed by 0 bases and V by 7 bases; bases with no gene match: 8. The CDR3 DNA is TGCAGTGTGGCAAACAGGGGCTCGAACACCGGGGAGCTGTTTTTT. Amino acids: CSVANRGSNTGELFF.

This clonotype is a singleton in its sample. The rearrangement joins TRBV7-8 to TRBJ2-7, with D perhaps assigned TRBD1 or TRBD2 (6 bases each). Germline V gene lookup returns CDR1 SGHVS and CDR2 FQNEAQ. V lost 0 bases and J lost 5, with 14 bases in between. This CDR3 comprises 15 residues. The chain's CDR3 is CASSLAGGRVDEQYF. CDR3 DNA: TGTGCCAGCAGCTTAGCGGGGGGCAGGGTAGACGAGCAGTACTTC. Using reference TRBV7-8 and TRBJ2-7 for the parts outside the CDR3, the full variable domain is GAGVSQSPRYKVAKRGQDVALRCDPISGHVSLFWYQQALGQGPEFLTYFQNEAQLDKSGLPSDRFFAERPEGSVSTLKIQRTQQEDSAVYLCASSLAGGRVDEQYFGPGTRLTVT.